Sequencing of this TCR beta chain was carried out in a study of radiation and T cells in renal cell carcinoma. As for time point: blood 2 weeks post-SBRT. Stated treatment: 15 Gy SBRT to primary tumor, nephrectomy 4 weeks later. Using immunoSEQ multiplex PCR, the repertoire was profiled, and TCRdb retains in-frame clones only, with some absent. The sample contains 70,000 to 90,000 clones, approximately 86% of which appear only once. The clonotype originates from a woman between 50 and 59 years old with renal cell carcinoma. The material was blood, obtained from a patient whose treatment included radiotherapy and nephrectomy.

The CDR3 here is CASSLMAKYEQYF. Here the CDR3 DNA reads TGTGCCAGCAGTTTAATGGCCAAATACGAGCAGTACTTC. The chain employs TRBV27 and TRBJ2-7, with unresolved D. The CDR3 is 13 amino acids. Trimming removed 2 bases from V and 4 bases from J, with 9 bases in between. The germline gives CDR1 MNHEY, CDR2 SMNVEV (reference sequence).